This TCR beta chain comes out of a study of PD-1 blockade in classical Hodgkin lymphoma. Whole-study context: The nivolumab dose that patients received was 3 mg/kg, given intravenously every 2 weeks. The study's findings and limits: The authors excluded patients who started nivolumab under 1 year after ASCT. Lower baseline TCR diversity marked trial partial responders and progressors. A reduction in baseline TCR diversity was reportedly seen in newly diagnosed patients relative to healthy donors.

Note on this clone: Antigen unknown.

Here immunoSEQ multiplex PCR was the method, and the copy in TCRdb shows in-frame clones only, minus some. The sample records over 50,000 clones, about two thirds being singletons. Germline V CDR1 and CDR2: MGHRA, YSYEKL. V lost 1 base and J 0 bases, leaving 6 bases between the germline ends. The CDR3 runs 15 residues. No patient escaped relapse after autologous stem cell transplantation, and brentuximab vedotin exposure varied. The TCR originated in a human donor with classical Hodgkin lymphoma. The rearrangement uses TRBV4-1 and TRBJ2-2; D perhaps matches TRBD1 (6 bases). The starting material was peripheral blood mononuclear cells (PBMCs), obtained before the second cycle of nivolumab. This CDR3 reads CASSQGTANTGELFF. CDR3 DNA: TGCGCCAGCAGCCAAGGGACAGCGAACACCGGGGAGCTGTTTTTT.